Sequencing of this TCR beta chain was carried out in a study of shared clonotypes between healthy human individuals. It was CD45RO-negative cells, positively selected for CCR7, that made up naive CD8 cells, with terminally differentiated effector memory CD45RA+ cells excluded. Profiling relied on immunoSEQ multiplex PCR, and the TCRdb table lists in-frame clones only, not all of them. The sample shows 550,000 to 600,000 clones, 98% of them seen only once. Deletions cut 2 bases from V and 1 base from J, with 13 bases between. CDR1 SGDLS and CDR2 YYNGEE come from the germline V gene. The length of the CDR3 is 16 residues.

Specimen: naive CD8+ T cells sorted from blood. The J gene is TRBJ1-3, the V gene TRBV9, with D tentatively TRBD1 (6 bases). The sequence was obtained from a young man in good health. The CDR3 loop reads CASSVSGEGSGNTIYF. The CDR3 nucleotides are TGTGCCAGCAGCGTTTCAGGGGAGGGTTCTGGAAACACCATATATTTT.